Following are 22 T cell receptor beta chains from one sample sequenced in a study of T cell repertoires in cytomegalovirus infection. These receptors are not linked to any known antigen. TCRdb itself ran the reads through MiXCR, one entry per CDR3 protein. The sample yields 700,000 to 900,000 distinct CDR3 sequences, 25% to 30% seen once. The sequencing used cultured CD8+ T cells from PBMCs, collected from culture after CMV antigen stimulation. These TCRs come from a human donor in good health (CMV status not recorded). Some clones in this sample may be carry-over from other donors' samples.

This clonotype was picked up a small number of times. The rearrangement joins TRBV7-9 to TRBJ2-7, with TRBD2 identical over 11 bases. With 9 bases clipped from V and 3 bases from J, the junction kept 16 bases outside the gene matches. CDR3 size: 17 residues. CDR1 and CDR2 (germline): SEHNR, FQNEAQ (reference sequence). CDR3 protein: CARSGGLADPDFYEQYF. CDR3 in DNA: TGTGCCAGAAGCGGGGGACTAGCGGACCCAGACTTCTACGAGCAGTACTTC.

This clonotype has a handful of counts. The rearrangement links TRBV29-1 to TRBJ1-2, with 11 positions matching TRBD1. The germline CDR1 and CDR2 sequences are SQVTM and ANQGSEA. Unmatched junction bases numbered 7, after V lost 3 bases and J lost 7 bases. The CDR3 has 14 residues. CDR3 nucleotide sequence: TGCAGCGTTGATCCAGGACAGGGGGCAGGTGGCTACACCTTC. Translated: CSVDPGQGAGGYTF.

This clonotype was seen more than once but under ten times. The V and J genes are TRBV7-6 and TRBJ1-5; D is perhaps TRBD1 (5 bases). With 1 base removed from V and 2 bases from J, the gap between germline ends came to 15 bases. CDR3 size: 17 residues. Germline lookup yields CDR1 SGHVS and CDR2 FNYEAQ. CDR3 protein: CASSLGFDSSGNQPQHF. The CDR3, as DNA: TGTGCCAGCAGCTTAGGGTTCGACAGTTCAGGCAATCAGCCCCAGCATTTT.

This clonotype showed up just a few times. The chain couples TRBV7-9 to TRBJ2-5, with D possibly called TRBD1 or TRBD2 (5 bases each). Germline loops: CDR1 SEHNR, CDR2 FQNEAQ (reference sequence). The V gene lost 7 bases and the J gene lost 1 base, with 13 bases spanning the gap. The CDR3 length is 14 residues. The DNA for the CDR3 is TGTGCCAGCACCACCGGGGCACTCCAAGAGACCCAGTACTTC. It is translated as CASTTGALQETQYF.

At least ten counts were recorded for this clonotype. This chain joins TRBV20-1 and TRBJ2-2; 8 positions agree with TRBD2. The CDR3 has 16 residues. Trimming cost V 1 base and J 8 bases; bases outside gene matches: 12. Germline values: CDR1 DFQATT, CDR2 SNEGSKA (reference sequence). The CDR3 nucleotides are TGCAGTGCTAGAGCGGGGGGGGGGACGTTCACGGGGGAGCTGTTTTTT. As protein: CSARAGGGTFTGELFF.

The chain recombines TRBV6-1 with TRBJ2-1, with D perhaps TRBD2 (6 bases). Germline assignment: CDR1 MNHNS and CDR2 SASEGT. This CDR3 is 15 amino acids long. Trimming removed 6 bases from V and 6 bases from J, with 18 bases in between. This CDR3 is CASSTLTRPGNEQFF. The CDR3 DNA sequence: TGTGCCAGCAGCACTCTGACTAGGCCAGGCAATGAGCAGTTCTTC.

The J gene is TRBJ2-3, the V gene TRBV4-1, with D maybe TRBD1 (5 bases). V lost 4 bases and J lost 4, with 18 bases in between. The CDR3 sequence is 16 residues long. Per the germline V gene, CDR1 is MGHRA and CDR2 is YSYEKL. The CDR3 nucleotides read TGCGCCAGCAGCCGGGTTATGGGGCGAGTCGCAGATACGCAGTATTTT. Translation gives CASSRVMGRVADTQYF.

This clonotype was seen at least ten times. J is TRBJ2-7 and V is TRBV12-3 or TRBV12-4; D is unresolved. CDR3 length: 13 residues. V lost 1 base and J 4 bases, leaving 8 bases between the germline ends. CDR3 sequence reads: CASSLGQIYEQYF. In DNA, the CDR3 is TGTGCCAGCAGTTTAGGGCAGATATACGAGCAGTACTTC.

The CDR3 reads CSVPSGASSYNEQFF. The CDR3 DNA is TGCAGCGTCCCCAGCGGGGCAAGCTCCTACAATGAGCAGTTCTTC. The chain employs TRBV29-1 and TRBJ2-1, with 7 bases aligning to TRBD2. The trim removed 6 bases at V and 0 bases at J, leaving 8 bases unmatched. The CDR3 consists of 15 residues. The V gene's germline CDR1 is SQVTM and CDR2 ANQGSEA.

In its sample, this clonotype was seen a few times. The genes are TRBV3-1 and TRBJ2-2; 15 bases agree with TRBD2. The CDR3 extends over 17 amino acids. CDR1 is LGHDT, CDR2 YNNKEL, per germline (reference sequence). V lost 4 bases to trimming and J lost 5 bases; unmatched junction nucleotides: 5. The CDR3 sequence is CASSRGLAGGKTGELFF. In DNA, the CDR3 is TGTGCCAGCAGCCGGGGACTAGCGGGGGGAAAAACCGGGGAGCTGTTTTTT.

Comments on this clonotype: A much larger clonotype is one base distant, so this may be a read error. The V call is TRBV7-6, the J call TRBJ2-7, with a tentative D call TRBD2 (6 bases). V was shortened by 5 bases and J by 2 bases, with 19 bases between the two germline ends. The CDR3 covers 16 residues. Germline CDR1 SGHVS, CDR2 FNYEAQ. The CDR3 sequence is CASSLYTGTLAYEQYF. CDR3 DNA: TGTGCCAGCAGCCTGTATACCGGGACTTTAGCCTACGAGCAGTACTTC.

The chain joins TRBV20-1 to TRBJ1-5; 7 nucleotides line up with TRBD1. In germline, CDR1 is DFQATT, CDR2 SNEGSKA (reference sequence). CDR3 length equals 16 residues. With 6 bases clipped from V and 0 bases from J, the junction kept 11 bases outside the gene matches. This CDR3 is CSARPNRGYSNQPQHF. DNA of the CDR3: TGCAGTGCACGACCCAACAGGGGCTATAGCAATCAGCCCCAGCATTTT.

The CDR3 nucleotides read TGTGCCAGCAGTGATAAGATGACAACCCAGTACTTC. Protein sequence: CASSDKMTTQYF. V and J are TRBV6-1 and TRBJ2-5; D gene unclear. The CDR3 runs to 12 residues. The V end lost 3 bases, the J end lost 8 bases, and 10 bases lay between the germline ends. Germline V gene sequence: CDR1 MNHNS, CDR2 SASEGT.

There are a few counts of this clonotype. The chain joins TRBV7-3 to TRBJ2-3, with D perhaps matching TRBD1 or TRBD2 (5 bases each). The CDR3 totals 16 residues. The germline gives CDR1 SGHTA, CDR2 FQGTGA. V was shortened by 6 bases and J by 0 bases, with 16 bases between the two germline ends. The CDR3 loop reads CASSEWGSASTDTQYF. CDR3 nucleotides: TGTGCCAGCAGTGAATGGGGGTCCGCTAGCACAGATACGCAGTATTTT.

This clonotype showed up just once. The CDR3 loop is CSVEGTAEGEQFF. Written as DNA, the CDR3 is TGCAGCGTTGAGGGGACAGCGGAGGGGGAGCAGTTCTTC. This sequence joins TRBV29-1 and TRBJ2-1, with TRBD1 as a possible D gene (7 bases). Germline V gives CDR1 SQVTM, CDR2 ANQGSEA. Trimming shortened V by 3 bases and J by 10 bases, and 16 bases separated the two germline ends. This CDR3 is built from 13 residues.

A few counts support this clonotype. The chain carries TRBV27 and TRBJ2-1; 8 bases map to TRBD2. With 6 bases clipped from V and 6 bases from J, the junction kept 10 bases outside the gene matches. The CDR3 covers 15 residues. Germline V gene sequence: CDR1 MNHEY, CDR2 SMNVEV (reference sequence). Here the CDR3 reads CASRSGGGLLNEQFF. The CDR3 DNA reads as TGTGCCAGCAGGTCGGGGGGGGGACTCCTCAATGAGCAGTTCTTC.

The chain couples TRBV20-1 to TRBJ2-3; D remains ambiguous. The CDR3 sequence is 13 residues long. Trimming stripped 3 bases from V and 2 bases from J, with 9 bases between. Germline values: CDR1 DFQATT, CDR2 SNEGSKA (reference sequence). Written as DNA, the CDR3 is TGCAGTGCTAGGGCGATAGACACAGATACGCAGTATTTT. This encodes CSARAIDTDTQYF.

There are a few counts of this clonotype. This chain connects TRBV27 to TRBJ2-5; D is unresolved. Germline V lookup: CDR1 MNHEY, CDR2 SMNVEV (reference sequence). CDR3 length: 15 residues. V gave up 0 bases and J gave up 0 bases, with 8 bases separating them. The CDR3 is CASSLSGAHQETQYF. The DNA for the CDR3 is TGTGCCAGCAGTTTATCGGGCGCCCACCAAGAGACCCAGTACTTC.

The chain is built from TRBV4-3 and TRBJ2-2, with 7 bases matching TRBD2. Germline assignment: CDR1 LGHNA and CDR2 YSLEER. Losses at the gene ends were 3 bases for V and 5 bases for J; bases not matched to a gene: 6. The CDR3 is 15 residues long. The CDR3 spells CASSQAMRGTGELFF. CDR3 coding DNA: TGCGCCAGCAGCCAGGCGATGCGGGGGACCGGGGAGCTGTTTTTT.

CDR3 residues: CAISEVQNEQFF. The DNA for the CDR3 is TGTGCCATCAGTGAGGTCCAGAATGAGCAGTTCTTC. V is TRBV10-3 and J is TRBJ2-1; D gene unclear. The germline V and J ends were trimmed by 2 bases and 7 bases, with 6 bases remaining between them. This CDR3 comprises 12 residues. Per the germline V gene, CDR1 is ENHRY and CDR2 is SYGVKD.

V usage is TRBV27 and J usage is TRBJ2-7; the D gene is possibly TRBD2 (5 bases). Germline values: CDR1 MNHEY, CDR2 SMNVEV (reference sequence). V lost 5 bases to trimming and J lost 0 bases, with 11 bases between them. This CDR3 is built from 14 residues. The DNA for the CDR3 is TGTGCCAGCAGTGAGGGCGGTAGCTCCTACGAGCAGTACGTC. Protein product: CASSEGGSSYEQYV.

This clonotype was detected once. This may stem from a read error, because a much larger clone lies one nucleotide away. In DNA form, the CDR3 reads TGTGCCAGCAGCGGGGACAGGGGCACAGATACGCAGTATTTT. The encoded protein is CASSGDRGTDTQYF. This sequence joins TRBV9 and TRBJ2-3; 9 nucleotides agree with TRBD1. This CDR3 contains 14 residues. Looked up from germline, CDR1 is SGDLS and CDR2 is YYNGEE. V gave up 3 bases and J gave up 1 base; unmatched junction bases: 0.